This TCR beta chain was found in a study of T-cell reconstitution after alpha-beta-depleted transplantation in children. Regarding the study as a whole: There were some patients whose high TCRbeta diversity at day 60 came from surviving recipient T cells and thymic progenitors. T-cell numbers and diversity, one year after transplant, stemmed largely from T cells that were newly produced. There were reportedly several hundred expanded graft clones from which alpha-beta T cells came about two months after transplant.

In this sample, this clonotype turned up many times. Its antigen remains unknown. A library of TCRbeta sequences, prepared with unique molecular identifiers, was generated. Each CDR3 protein is one row after TCRdb ran MiXCR on the PCR reads. The sample lists 120,000 to 150,000 distinct CDR3 sequences; 8% to 10% were seen once. The source of this sequence is a female patient between 2 and 15 years old who had a stem cell transplant for congenital amegakaryocytic thrombocytopenia, so the T cells may come from the graft donor. The sequenced sample was PBMCs, mostly from graft donor cells, obtained 180 days after TCRalphabeta/CD19-depleted stem cell transplant.

In nucleotides, the CDR3 is TGTGCCAGCAGTTATGGGACAACGAACACTGAAGCTTTCTTT. This sequence encodes CASSYGTTNTEAFF. The genes are TRBV6-5 and TRBJ1-1, with D possibly being TRBD1 (6 bases). Deletions cut 3 bases from V and 1 base from J, with 9 bases between. CDR3 length equals 14 residues. Germline lookup yields CDR1 MNHEY and CDR2 SVGAGI.